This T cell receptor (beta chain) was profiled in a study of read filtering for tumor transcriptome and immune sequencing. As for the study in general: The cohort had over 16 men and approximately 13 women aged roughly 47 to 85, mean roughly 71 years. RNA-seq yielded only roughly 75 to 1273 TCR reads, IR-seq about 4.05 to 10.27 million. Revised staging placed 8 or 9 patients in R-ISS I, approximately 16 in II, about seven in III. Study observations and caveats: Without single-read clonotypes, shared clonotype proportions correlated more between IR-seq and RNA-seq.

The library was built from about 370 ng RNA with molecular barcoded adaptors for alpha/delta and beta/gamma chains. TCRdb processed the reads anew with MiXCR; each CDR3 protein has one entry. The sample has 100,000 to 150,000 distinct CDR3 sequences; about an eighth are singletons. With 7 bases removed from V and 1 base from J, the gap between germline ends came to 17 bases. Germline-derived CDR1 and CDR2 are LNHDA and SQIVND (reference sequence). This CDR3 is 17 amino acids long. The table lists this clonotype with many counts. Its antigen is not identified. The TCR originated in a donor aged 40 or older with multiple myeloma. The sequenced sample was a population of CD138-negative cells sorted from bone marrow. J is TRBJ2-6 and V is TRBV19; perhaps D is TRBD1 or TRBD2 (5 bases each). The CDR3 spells CASKNLPGTSGANVLTF. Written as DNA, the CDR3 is TGTGCCAGTAAGAACCTCCCGGGGACGTCTGGGGCCAACGTCCTGACTTTC. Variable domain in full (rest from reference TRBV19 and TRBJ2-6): DGGITQSPKYLFRKEGQNVTLSCEQNLNHDAMYWYRQDPGQGLRLIYYSQIVNDFQKGDIAEGYSVSREKKESFPLTVTSAQKNPTAFYLCASKNLPGTSGANVLTFGAGSRLTVL.